A single count supports the clone carrying this T cell receptor beta chain. The V gene lost 7 bases and the J gene lost 7 bases, with 19 bases spanning the gap. Germline V gene lookup returns CDR1 SGHAT and CDR2 FQNNGV. CDR3 length: 14 residues. This sample is drawn from a study of cytomegalovirus exposure and HLA in healthy donors. PCR used 60 Vbeta primers and 13 Jbeta primers. Libraries were prepared by immunoSEQ multiplex PCR; TCRdb keeps only in-frame clonotypes and omits some of them. The sample has some 150,000 clones; 82% are singletons. V and J are TRBV11-2 and TRBJ1-1, with D unclear. The receptor's source is a woman aged 45-65 years in good health and CMV-seropositive. The source material was PBMCs. The CDR3 region is CASTPRRESYEAFF. Here the CDR3 DNA reads TGTGCCAGCACCCCACGGCGGGAGTCTTATGAAGCTTTCTTT.